The T cell receptor (beta chain) described here comes from a study of T cell changes during pregnancy in multiple sclerosis. The length of the CDR3 is 12 residues. With 0 bases clipped from V and 7 bases from J, the junction kept 0 bases outside the gene matches. The germline V gene encodes CDR1 SGHRS and CDR2 YFSETQ. In this sample, this clone turned up a few times. TCRdb's copy holds only in-frame clones and misses some; the assay was immunoSEQ multiplex PCR. There are around 40,000 clones in the sample; just over 90% occur only once, and over 0.75% lies in the top ten. This sequence was found in a female donor with multiple sclerosis, enrolled in a pregnancy study. Here the sequenced sample was CD4+ T cells from peripheral blood mononuclear cells, taken in the third trimester of pregnancy. The chain is built from TRBV5-1 and TRBJ1-2; 7 nucleotides agree with TRBD1. The DNA for the CDR3 is TGCGCCAGCAGCTTGGGACAGGGTGGCTACACCTTC. It encodes CASSLGQGGYTF. The full variable domain, with the rest looked up from reference TRBV5-1 and TRBJ1-2, is KAGVTQTPRYLIKTRGQQVTLSCSPISGHRSVSWYQQTPGQGLQFLFEYFSETQRNKGNFPGRFSGRQFSNSRSEMNVSTLELGDSALYLCASSLGQGGYTFGSGTRLTVV.